These 18 T cell receptor beta chains came from one sample sequenced in a study of cytomegalovirus exposure and HLA in healthy donors. Primers: 60 Vbeta forward and 13 Jbeta reverse. Generated by immunoSEQ multiplex PCR, the TCRdb table keeps only in-frame clones and is missing some. The sample shows 100,000 to 150,000 clones, about 80% of them seen only once. The sequenced material came from PBMCs. The receptors derive from a human donor in good health.

The J gene is TRBJ2-6, the V gene TRBV4-2, with unresolved D. The V gene's germline CDR1 is LGHNA and CDR2 YNFKEQ. The CDR3 spans 16 residues. The germline V and J ends were trimmed by 0 bases and 0 bases, with 6 bases remaining between them. The CDR3 DNA reads TGTGCCAGCAGCCAAGAGCCGGTCTCTGGGGCCAACGTCCTGACTTTC. It encodes CASSQEPVSGANVLTF.

The chain links TRBV5-1 to TRBJ2-3; TRBD2 might be the D (7 bases). V lost 7 bases and J 5 bases, leaving 20 bases between the germline ends. The CDR3 contains 15 residues. The germline gives CDR1 SGHRS, CDR2 YFSETQ. CDR3 nucleotide sequence: TGCGCCAGCGGCCGGGGGGCCCTCGGGATAGATACGCAGTATTTT. It specifies CASGRGALGIDTQYF.

The chain employs TRBV10-3 and TRBJ2-1; D perhaps matches TRBD2 (6 bases). The CDR3 spans 14 residues. V lost 2 bases and J lost 4, with 9 bases in between. Germline CDR1 and CDR2: ENHRY and SYGVKD. CDR3 bases: TGTGCCATCAGTGAGAGTGCGGGATACAATGAGCAGTTCTTC. Its translation: CAISESAGYNEQFF.

The CDR3 nucleotides are TGCGCCAGCAGCTTTCGCGAGGAGACCCAGTACTTC. It encodes CASSFREETQYF. The chain combines TRBV5-1 with TRBJ2-5; no definite D call. Germline CDR1 and CDR2: SGHRS and YFSETQ. The CDR3 has 12 residues. The V gene lost 2 bases and the J gene lost 5 bases, with 7 bases spanning the gap.

This clone appeared once. The chain is built from TRBV6-4 and TRBJ2-3; 12 bases line up with TRBD2. Germline assignment: CDR1 MRHNA and CDR2 SNTAGT. J lost 3 bases, V lost 5 bases, and 3 bases had no gene match. The CDR3 extends over 15 amino acids. CDR3 sequence reads: CASSLGTSGTDTQYF. DNA for the CDR3: TGTGCCAGCAGTTTGGGGACTAGCGGGACAGATACGCAGTATTTT.

The V and J genes are TRBV28 and TRBJ2-3; the D is unclear. The germline V gene encodes CDR1 MDHEN and CDR2 SYDVKM. This CDR3 has 13 amino acids. The V and J ends lost 6 bases and 6 bases respectively, with 13 bases between them. The CDR3 DNA reads as TGTGCCAGCAGCTACGTTTTAAGTGATACGCAGTATTTT. It is translated as CASSYVLSDTQYF.

The chain carries TRBV2 and TRBJ2-5, with D possibly being TRBD2 (6 bases). Trimming took 10 bases from V and 7 from J, leaving 28 bases between them. The CDR3 spans 16 residues. In germline, CDR1 is SNHLY, CDR2 FYNNEI. CDR3 nucleotide sequence: TGTGCCACCCAAACGACAAAACGGGACTCCTTAGGGACCCAGTACTTC. This sequence encodes CATQTTKRDSLGTQYF.

The chain links TRBV5-1 to TRBJ2-7; D might be TRBD1 (5 bases). CDR3 length: 14 amino acids. V was clipped by 2 bases and J by 6 bases, with 15 bases between them. Germline V lookup: CDR1 SGHRS, CDR2 YFSETQ. The CDR3 loop reads CASSLERTQSEQYF. In nucleotides, the CDR3 is TGCGCCAGCAGCTTAGAACGGACACAGTCCGAGCAGTACTTC.

This sequence joins TRBV19 and TRBJ2-3; a possible D gene is TRBD1 (6 bases). CDR3 length: 13 residues. V was cut by 5 bases and J by 4 bases, with 10 bases left in between. Germline V gene lookup returns CDR1 LNHDA and CDR2 SQIVND (reference sequence). CDR3 protein: CASSQTGSDTQYF. CDR3 sequence (DNA): TGTGCCAGTAGTCAAACAGGGTCAGATACGCAGTATTTT.

The CDR3 spells CASSQSTDTQYF. The DNA for the CDR3 is TGCGCCAGCAGTCAGAGCACAGATACGCAGTATTTT. V usage is TRBV10-1 and J usage is TRBJ2-3, with D unresolved. Trimming removed 5 bases from V and 0 bases from J, with 3 bases in between. This CDR3 comprises 12 residues. From germline, CDR1 is WNHNN and CDR2 SYGVQD (reference sequence).

The J gene is TRBJ1-3, the V gene TRBV9, with a tentative D call TRBD1 (6 bases). The CDR3 sequence is 15 residues long. The V and J ends lost 4 bases and 0 bases respectively, with 11 bases between them. CDR1 is SGDLS, CDR2 YYNGEE, per germline. The CDR3 DNA reads TGTGCCAGCAGCCCAGGGACAATCTCTGGAAACACCATATATTTT. Translation: CASSPGTISGNTIYF.

This chain uses TRBV4-1 with TRBJ2-7; tentatively, D is TRBD1 (6 bases). The CDR3 spans 15 residues. Germline V lookup: CDR1 MGHRA, CDR2 YSYEKL. V lost 0 bases and J 6 bases, leaving 15 bases between the germline ends. Here the CDR3 DNA reads TGCGCCAGCAGCCAAGATCCGGGGACATCGAGCGAGCAGTACTTC. The encoded protein is CASSQDPGTSSEQYF.

This clone was seen a handful of times. The rearrangement links TRBV28 to TRBJ1-1, with D perhaps matching TRBD1 (6 bases). This CDR3 spans 16 amino acids. The ends were cut back, 4 bases at V and 1 base at J, with 16 bases in the middle. Per the germline V gene, CDR1 is MDHEN and CDR2 is SYDVKM. The CDR3 region is CASSSWGGARNTEAFF. In DNA form, the CDR3 reads TGTGCCAGCAGTTCGTGGGGGGGGGCGAGGAACACTGAAGCTTTCTTT.

CDR3: CASSQIIAGDPTDTQYF. CDR3 DNA sequence: TGCGCCAGCAGCCAAATTATAGCGGGGGACCCAACAGATACGCAGTATTTT. This sequence joins TRBV4-1 and TRBJ2-3, with 9 bases lining up with TRBD2. In germline, CDR1 is MGHRA, CDR2 YSYEKL. There are 17 residues in the CDR3. V shed 2 bases and J 3 bases; nucleotides not matched to a gene: 9.

This clone was found a few times. V usage is TRBV6-1 and J usage is TRBJ2-7; D is perhaps TRBD1 (6 bases). Trimming cost V 6 bases and J 7 bases, with 19 bases left between them. CDR3 size: 14 residues. Looked up from germline, CDR1 is MNHNS and CDR2 is SASEGT. This chain's CDR3 is CASRLGTRGWEQYF. CDR3 nucleotides: TGTGCCAGCAGGCTCGGGACAAGGGGGTGGGAGCAGTACTTC.

The chain couples TRBV5-6 to TRBJ2-1; D gene uncertain. Germline V gene lookup returns CDR1 SGHDT and CDR2 YYEEEE. V shed 4 bases and J shed 0 bases, with 11 bases lying between them. This CDR3 has 15 residues. CDR3 sequence: CASSPTSSSYNEQFF. In DNA form, the CDR3 reads TGTGCCAGCAGCCCGACTTCGAGCTCCTACAATGAGCAGTTCTTC.

The rearrangement links TRBV5-1 to TRBJ2-7, with 8 bases matching TRBD2. Trimming removed 0 bases from V and 2 bases from J; junction bases left unmatched: 1. In germline, CDR1 is SGHRS, CDR2 YFSETQ. This CDR3 comprises 14 residues. The CDR3 here is CASSLDSGAYEQYF. In nucleotides, the CDR3 is TGCGCCAGCAGCTTGGATAGCGGGGCCTACGAGCAGTACTTC.

Note on this clone: This sample includes further DNA sequences coding for the same CDR3. This chain links TRBV2 with TRBJ1-2; D unresolved. Trimming stripped 2 bases from V and 5 bases from J, with 3 bases between. Germline CDR1 reads SNHLY; CDR2 reads FYNNEI. The CDR3 is made up of 11 amino acids. The DNA for the CDR3 is TGTGCCAGCAGTGAAACATATGGCTACACCTTC. It is translated as CASSETYGYTF.